This passage covers 19 T cell receptor beta chains from one sample sequenced in a study of blood T cell repertoires in COVID-19. Some clones are missing from TCRdb's copy, which holds only in-frame ones; the method was immunoSEQ multiplex PCR. The sample records tens of thousands of clones, 70% to 75% being singletons. Sequencing was performed on peripheral blood. The receptors stem from a man aged 65 to 79 with acute or convalescent COVID-19.

Regarding this clone: A read error may produce the germline difference seen at one junction end. The chain couples TRBV15 to TRBJ2-7; D is perhaps TRBD2 (5 bases). Looked up from germline, CDR1 is LNHNV and CDR2 is YYDKDF (reference sequence). The CDR3 contains 15 residues. CDR3 sequence (DNA): TGTGCCACCAGGAGAGATGTCGGGAACGGCTACGAGCAGTACTTC. Translating gives CATRRDVGNGYEQYF.

The genes are TRBV7-9 and TRBJ1-1, with D tentatively TRBD1 (6 bases). CDR1 SEHNR and CDR2 FQNEAQ come from the germline V gene (reference sequence). V lost 1 base, J lost 4 bases, and 10 bases lay in between. There are 14 residues in the CDR3. CDR3: CASSLEKGGTEAFF. The CDR3 DNA reads TGTGCCAGCAGCTTAGAAAAAGGGGGCACTGAAGCTTTCTTT.

The CDR3 loop reads CASSLTGQGTDTQYF. CDR3 nucleotides: TGTGCCAGCAGCTTAACGGGGCAGGGGACAGATACGCAGTATTTT. V usage is TRBV7-6 and J usage is TRBJ2-3, with TRBD1 as a possible D gene (6 bases). Trimming took 2 bases from V and 3 from J, leaving 12 bases between them. Germline V gene data show CDR1 as SGHVS and CDR2 as FNYEAQ. This CDR3 region has 15 residues.

The gene calls are TRBV6-5 and TRBJ2-7; TRBD1 matches 7 bases. The CDR3 is 15 residues long. Germline trimming cut 0 bases from V and 2 bases from J; bases unmatched to any gene: 4. Per germline, CDR1 MNHEY and CDR2 SVGAGI. CDR3 amino acids: CASSYSTGPAYEQYF. Here the CDR3 DNA reads TGTGCCAGCAGTTACTCGACAGGGCCGGCCTACGAGCAGTACTTC.

This chain joins TRBV27 and TRBJ2-3; 8 bases are a match to TRBD1. The CDR3 has 15 amino acids. CDR1 and CDR2 (germline): MNHEY, SMNVEV (reference sequence). With 5 bases clipped from V and 2 bases from J, the junction kept 6 bases outside the gene matches. DNA for the CDR3: TGTGCCAGCAGTCAGGGGGCTACCTCCACAGATACGCAGTATTTT. This gives the protein CASSQGATSTDTQYF.

The rearrangement uses TRBV6-5 and TRBJ2-4; 7 positions match TRBD2. J gave up 7 bases and V 2 bases, and 11 bases lay outside the gene matches. Germline loops: CDR1 MNHEY, CDR2 SVGAGI. CDR3 length: 16 residues. CDR3 sequence: CASSYLSGGASNIQYF. DNA of the CDR3: TGTGCCAGCAGTTACCTATCGGGGGGAGCGTCGAACATTCAGTACTTC.

The chain carries TRBV28 and TRBJ1-4, with 8 positions matching TRBD1. The germline CDR1 and CDR2 sequences are MDHEN and SYDVKM. Trimming at V came to 6 bases and at J to 5 bases, leaving 5 bases not matched to a gene. The CDR3 extends over 14 amino acids. CDR3 loop: CASRPRQGNEKLFF. The CDR3 DNA follows: TGTGCCAGCAGACCCCGACAGGGGAATGAAAAACTGTTTTTT.

V and J are TRBV6-2 or TRBV6-3 and TRBJ1-5, with 7 bases identical to TRBD1. The trim removed 0 bases at V and 6 bases at J, leaving 5 bases unmatched. The CDR3 spans 15 residues. Germline V gene sequence: CDR1 MNHEY, CDR2 SVGEGT. CDR3 in DNA: TGTGCCAGCAGTTACTCGGTAGGGGGCAGTCAGCCCCAGCATTTT. Its translation is CASSYSVGGSQPQHF.

The chain has TRBV7-6 and TRBJ2-6; 11 bases are a match to TRBD2. The CDR3 length is 19 residues. V was clipped by 6 bases and J by 0 bases; unmatched bases: 10. Germline V lookup: CDR1 SGHVS, CDR2 FNYEAQ. CDR3 protein: CASSFGSSGGLSGANVLTF. The DNA for the CDR3 is TGTGCCAGCAGTTTTGGCTCTAGCGGGGGGCTCTCTGGGGCCAACGTCCTGACTTTC.

The DNA for the CDR3 is TGCAGCGTTGCCGTAGGACAGGACCCCGTTTGGGGAAACACTGAAGCTTTCTTT. Translating gives CSVAVGQDPVWGNTEAFF. The chain employs TRBV29-1 and TRBJ1-1; 7 bases are a match to TRBD1. The length of the CDR3 is 18 residues. The germline V gene encodes CDR1 SQVTM and CDR2 ANQGSEA. With 4 bases clipped from V and 2 bases from J, the junction kept 19 bases outside the gene matches.

This chain connects TRBV28 to TRBJ1-2, with TRBD1 identical over 10 bases. The CDR3 totals 15 residues. Trimming at V came to 0 bases and at J to 8 bases, leaving 6 bases not matched to a gene. Germline loops: CDR1 MDHEN, CDR2 SYDVKM. The CDR3 DNA is TGTGCCAGCAGTTTATGGGGGACAGGGGCATCGGGCTACACCTTC. This translates into CASSLWGTGASGYTF.

The chain employs TRBV9 and TRBJ2-1; 10 nucleotides match TRBD2. V shed 2 bases and J 9 bases; nucleotides not matched to a gene: 2. CDR3 length: 13 amino acids. Germline V CDR1 and CDR2: SGDLS, YYNGEE. The CDR3 here is CASSVPSGSEQFF. CDR3 nucleotide sequence: TGTGCCAGCAGCGTCCCTAGCGGGAGTGAGCAGTTCTTC.

The rearrangement joins TRBV24-1 to TRBJ1-3; 9 positions agree with TRBD1. J was trimmed by 2 bases and V by 9 bases; bases with no gene match: 13. The CDR3 spans 17 residues. Looked up from germline, CDR1 is KGHDR and CDR2 is SFDVKD. CDR3 residues: CATLGQGGGDTGNTIYF. In DNA form, the CDR3 reads TGTGCCACCCTGGGACAGGGTGGAGGAGATACTGGAAACACCATATATTTT.

The chain recombines TRBV5-1 with TRBJ2-3; perhaps TRBD1 as D (6 bases). CDR1 is SGHRS, CDR2 YFSETQ, per germline. Trimming left V 2 bases short and J 3 bases short, with 7 bases between. This CDR3 comprises 13 residues. The CDR3 nucleotides are TGCGCCAGCAGCTTCACAGGGACAGATACGCAGTATTTT. It encodes CASSFTGTDTQYF. Combining the CDR3 with reference TRBV5-1 and TRBJ2-3 gives the whole variable domain KAGVTQTPRYLIKTRGQQVTLSCSPISGHRSVSWYQQTPGQGLQFLFEYFSETQRNKGNFPGRFSGRQFSNSRSEMNVSTLELGDSALYLCASSFTGTDTQYFGPGTRLTVL.

The genes are TRBV19 and TRBJ2-3, with D tentatively TRBD1 (6 bases). The V and J ends lost 6 bases and 1 base respectively, with 26 bases between them. Germline-derived CDR1 and CDR2 are LNHDA and SQIVND (reference sequence). This CDR3 has 19 amino acids. CDR3 nucleotide sequence: TGTGCCAGTAGACCTGGGCCCCATAAACAGGGCTTGGGCACAGATACGCAGTATTTT. Translation gives CASRPGPHKQGLGTDTQYF.

CDR3 amino acids: CASSEALGTGVNYGYTF. The CDR3 DNA reads TGTGCCAGCAGTGAAGCGCTCGGGACAGGGGTTAACTATGGCTACACCTTC. The chain recombines TRBV6-1 with TRBJ1-2; 10 positions match TRBD1. The CDR3 loop spans 17 amino acids. After removal of 0 bases from V and 1 base from J, the junction contained 5 bases not matched to a gene. Per germline, CDR1 MNHNS and CDR2 SASEGT.

The chain links TRBV28 to TRBJ2-2, with D possibly TRBD2 on 5 matching bases. CDR1 and CDR2 from the germline V gene are MDHEN and SYDVKM. The germline V and J ends were trimmed by 7 bases and 0 bases, with 6 bases remaining between them. This CDR3 region has 13 residues. CDR3 in amino acids: CASIGTNTGELFF. For the CDR3, the DNA is TGTGCCAGCATCGGGACGAACACCGGGGAGCTGTTTTTT.

J is TRBJ2-7 and V is TRBV24-1, with D possibly TRBD1 on 6 matching bases. Germline assignment: CDR1 KGHDR and CDR2 SFDVKD. The CDR3 loop spans 14 amino acids. V gave up 7 bases and J gave up 0 bases, with 12 bases separating them. CDR3 bases: TGTGCCACCAGCGACAGGTCTTCCTCCTACGAGCAGTACTTC. It codes for CATSDRSSSYEQYF.

The chain carries TRBV14 and TRBJ2-2, with 8 bases aligning to TRBD1. The V gene's germline CDR1 is SGHDN and CDR2 FVKESK. CDR3 size: 15 residues. V dropped 1 base and J dropped 5; count of bases not matched to a gene: 3. CDR3 sequence reads: CASSQGTGRTGELFF. CDR3 nucleotides: TGTGCCAGCAGCCAAGGGACAGGGCGAACCGGGGAGCTGTTTTTT. Full variable domain (outside the CDR3, taken from reference TRBV14 and TRBJ2-2): EAGVTQFPSHSVIEKGQTVTLRCDPISGHDNLYWYRRVMGKEIKFLLHFVKESKQDESGMPNNRFLAERTGGTYSTLKVQPAELEDSGVYFCASSQGTGRTGELFFGEGSRLTVL.